Below are 18 T cell receptor beta chains sequenced from a single sample in a study of technical replicates of blood from a few donors. Measured with immunoSEQ multiplex PCR; TCRdb has only the in-frame clones, and not every one. The table lists approximately 15,000 clones, approximately 88% of them singletons. The sample taken for sequencing was PBMCs. These receptor sequences come from a human donor in good health.

This clone has only a few counts. This sequence joins TRBV6-4 and TRBJ2-7, with 14 bases that match TRBD2. J lost 6 bases, V lost 2 bases, and 0 bases had no gene match. The CDR3 consists of 14 residues. Per germline, CDR1 MRHNA and CDR2 SNTAGT. The CDR3 DNA reads TGTGCCAGCAGTGACGGGACTAGCGGGAGCGAGCAGTACTTC. Its protein product is CASSDGTSGSEQYF.

The chain combines TRBV27 with TRBJ2-7, with D possibly matching TRBD2 (7 bases). Deletions cut 6 bases from V and 0 bases from J, with 27 bases between. Germline-derived CDR1 and CDR2 are MNHEY and SMNVEV (reference sequence). The CDR3 length is 19 residues. The CDR3 protein is CASSRREGGIPFHSYEQYF. The CDR3 coding sequence is TGTGCCAGCAGCCGAAGGGAGGGGGGAATACCTTTTCACTCCTACGAGCAGTACTTC.

The chain links TRBV11-3 to TRBJ2-5; TRBD2 matches 8 bases. Unmatched junction bases numbered 6, after V lost 5 bases and J lost 4 bases. CDR1 SGHNT and CDR2 YENEEA come from the germline V gene. CDR3 length equals 14 residues. The chain's CDR3 is CASSRGGQGETQYF. Here the CDR3 DNA reads TGTGCCAGCAGCCGCGGGGGGCAGGGAGAGACCCAGTACTTC.

The CDR3 region has the DNA TGTGCCACCAGACTCCATGAGAACTACGAGCAGTACTTC. Protein sequence: CATRLHENYEQYF. The genes are TRBV6-1 and TRBJ2-7; the D is unclear. The germline V gene has CDR1 MNHNS and CDR2 SASEGT. The V end lost 10 bases, the J end lost 3 bases, and 16 bases lay between the germline ends. This CDR3 is built from 13 residues.

The J gene is TRBJ1-1, the V gene TRBV28, with D hard to call. The length of the CDR3 is 15 residues. Germline CDR1 MDHEN, CDR2 SYDVKM. The V gene lost 4 bases and the J gene lost 3 bases, with 15 bases spanning the gap. CDR3 protein: CASSSVGSGDTEAFF. CDR3 nucleotide sequence: TGTGCCAGCAGTTCAGTGGGGAGTGGTGACACTGAAGCTTTCTTT. The full variable domain, in which reference TRBV28 and TRBJ1-1 provide the parts outside the CDR3, is DVKVTQSSRYLVKRTGEKVFLECVQDMDHENMFWYRQDPGLGLRLIYFSYDVKMKEKGDIPEGYSVSREKKERFSLILESASTNQTSMYLCASSSVGSGDTEAFFGQGTRLTVV.

The chain carries TRBV27 and TRBJ2-7; TRBD2 matches 9 bases. With V trimmed by 5 bases and J by 3 bases, 8 bases remained unmatched. This CDR3 is 15 amino acids long. Germline lookup yields CDR1 MNHEY and CDR2 SMNVEV (reference sequence). The CDR3 loop reads CASSGRKTSGYEQYF. CDR3 sequence (DNA): TGTGCCAGCAGTGGCCGTAAGACTAGCGGCTACGAGCAGTACTTC.

The V and J genes are TRBV30 and TRBJ1-2, with D uncertain. Germline-derived CDR1 and CDR2 are GTSNPN and SVGIG (reference sequence). V was pared by 8 bases and J by 4 bases, with 14 bases between. The CDR3 sequence is 12 residues long. The CDR3 here is CAVRQRGYGYTF. The CDR3 DNA is TGTGCCGTGCGCCAACGAGGCTATGGCTACACCTTC.

The chain carries TRBV5-6 and TRBJ1-1, with D possibly matching TRBD1 (6 bases). The CDR3 has 14 residues. Trimming pared 0 bases from V and 10 bases from J, leaving 16 bases between. The germline gives CDR1 SGHDT, CDR2 YYEEEE. The CDR3 DNA follows: TGTGCCAGCAGCTTGGGAGGGGGGGGAGTTAGAGCTTTCTTT. Protein product: CASSLGGGGVRAFF. The variable domain in full, completed from reference TRBV5-6 and TRBJ1-1, reads DAGVTQSPTHLIKTRGQQVTLRCSPKSGHDTVSWYQQALGQGPQFIFQYYEEEERQRGNFPDRFSGHQFPNYSSELNVNALLLGDSALYLCASSLGGGGVRAFFGQGTRLTVV.

V and J are TRBV4-2 and TRBJ2-1, with TRBD2 identical over 10 bases. The CDR3 consists of 19 residues. Per the germline V gene, CDR1 is LGHNA and CDR2 is YNFKEQ. V shed 3 bases and J 0 bases; nucleotides not matched to a gene: 11. CDR3 amino acids: CASSHPLSGRASSYNEQFF. CDR3 bases: TGTGCCAGCAGCCATCCTCTAAGCGGGAGGGCCAGCTCCTACAATGAGCAGTTCTTC.

The chain recombines TRBV5-6 with TRBJ2-5, with 7 bases aligning to TRBD1. This CDR3 contains 13 residues. Germline V lookup: CDR1 SGHDT, CDR2 YYEEEE. V lost 5 bases, J lost 4 bases, and 5 bases stayed unmatched. CDR3 nucleotides: TGTGCCAGCAGAGTACAGGGGCGAGAGACCCAGTACTTC. Protein: CASRVQGRETQYF.

The V call is TRBV10-2, the J call TRBJ2-5; 11 bases are a match to TRBD1. This CDR3 is built from 14 residues. In germline, CDR1 is WSHSY, CDR2 SAAADI. The V segment lost 8 bases and the J segment 5 bases; nucleotides outside the gene matches: 7. The CDR3 sequence is CASWGQGEEETQYF. The CDR3 DNA is TGCGCCAGCTGGGGACAGGGGGAAGAGGAGACCCAGTACTTC.

The rearrangement joins TRBV1 to TRBJ1-2. TRBV1 is labeled a pseudogene. The CDR3 extends over 20 amino acids. The CDR3 loop is CTSSQSFTGSPTVRESGYTF. Here the CDR3 DNA reads TGCACCAGCAGCCAATCTTTTACCGGGAGTCCAACGGTGAGGGAGTCTGGCTACACCTTC.

The gene calls are TRBV27 and TRBJ2-7; D gene ambiguous. V was cut by 1 base and J by 2 bases, with 9 bases left in between. The CDR3 is 14 amino acids. The germline gives CDR1 MNHEY, CDR2 SMNVEV (reference sequence). CDR3 DNA sequence: TGTGCCAGCAGTTTATTAAGCTCAACCTACGAGCAGTACTTC. It specifies CASSLLSSTYEQYF.

The chain couples TRBV4-1 to TRBJ2-1, with 12 bases fitting TRBD2. The CDR3 contains 16 residues. Germline values: CDR1 MGHRA, CDR2 YSYEKL. V was clipped by 1 base and J by 2 bases; unmatched bases: 0. The chain's CDR3 is CASSQGTSGTYNEQFF. In nucleotides, the CDR3 is TGCGCCAGCAGCCAAGGGACTAGCGGGACCTACAATGAGCAGTTCTTC.

This clone was recorded once. The genes are TRBV28 and TRBJ2-5; 15 positions agree with TRBD2. Germline V gene lookup returns CDR1 MDHEN and CDR2 SYDVKM. This CDR3 has 19 residues. V dropped 4 bases and J dropped 5; count of bases not matched to a gene: 14. Written as DNA, the CDR3 is TGTGCCAGCAGTTCTCATCGGACTAGCGGGAGGGAGGTGAAGGAGACCCAGTACTTC. Its protein product is CASSSHRTSGREVKETQYF.

About this clone itself: An end of the junction does not agree with germline; a read error may underlie this. The rearrangement uses TRBV7-2 and TRBJ1-5; D is perhaps TRBD1 (5 bases). The germline V gene has CDR1 SGHTA and CDR2 FQGNSA. The CDR3 consists of 16 residues. The CDR3 sequence is CASSLQPGLSNQPQHF. The CDR3 nucleotides are TGTGCCAGCAGCTTACAACCGGGACTTTCCAATCAGCCCCAACATTTT. The full variable domain, its missing parts supplied by reference TRBV7-2 and TRBJ1-5, is GAGVSQSPSNKVTEKGKDVELRCDPISGHTALYWYRQSLGQGLEFLIYFQGNSAPDKSGLPSDRFSAERTGGSVSTLTIQRTQQEDSAVYLCASSLQPGLSNQPQHFGDGTRLSIL.

The chain links TRBV5-1 to TRBJ2-1; 14 nucleotides line up with TRBD2. The CDR3 has 14 amino acids. Germline loops: CDR1 SGHRS, CDR2 YFSETQ. V shed 3 bases and J 10 bases; nucleotides not matched to a gene: 3. The CDR3 DNA reads as TGCGCCAGCAGCTCGACTAGCGGGAGGGAAGAGCAGTTCTTC. Amino acid sequence: CASSSTSGREEQFF.

This chain connects TRBV27 to TRBJ2-3, with 8 bases that match TRBD2. This CDR3 is 18 amino acids long. Germline CDR1 reads MNHEY; CDR2 reads SMNVEV (reference sequence). The V and J ends lost 7 bases and 7 bases, in that order; junction bases with no gene match: 22. CDR3 region: CASIPGAPGGVPVNTQYF. Here the CDR3 DNA reads TGTGCCAGCATTCCCGGTGCGCCGGGAGGGGTCCCTGTGAATACGCAGTATTTT.